The next 7 T cell receptor beta chains were all read from a single sample in a study of tumor-infiltrating lymphocytes in primary liver carcinoma. A primer matching the constant region was used to make TCR beta cDNA from 450 to 500 ng of total RNA. Nested multiplex PCR, run for three rounds with slightly modified ARM-PCR, yielded TCR beta libraries. Both of the initial two PCR rounds ran for approximately 11 cycles and employed TRBV1-TRBV30 forward primers alongside a C-beta reverse primer. From the multiplex PCR reads, TCRdb called clonotypes with MiXCR, one entry per CDR3 protein. The sample lists about 74,000 distinct CDR3 sequences; 55% to 75% were seen once. The study co-extracted DNA and RNA from 20-30 mg of unsorted bulk tissue. Sequencing was done on a sample of liver tumor tissue from sampling region 4. Subset denoted: tumor region T4, right-lateral pole. All receptors come from a man aged 35 to 55 with primary liver carcinoma and hepatitis B virus infection.

Comment on this clonotype: Compared with germline, one end of the junction differs, possibly owing to a read error. DNA for the CDR3: TGTGACAGCAGCCCCTGGTCTCTTCTTGGGGACGGCTACACCTTC. Translation: CDSSPWSLLGDGYTF. The chain recombines TRBV5-5 with TRBJ1-2; possible D gene TRBD1, 5 bases. The germline V gene has CDR1 SGHKS and CDR2 YYEKEE (reference sequence). The CDR3 has 15 residues.

The chain combines TRBV11-2 with TRBJ2-2; D is unresolved. Trimming cost V 3 bases and J 0 bases, with 8 bases left between them. CDR3 length equals 15 residues. The V gene's germline CDR1 is SGHAT and CDR2 FQNNGV. This CDR3 reads CASSLTTSNTGELFF. The CDR3 bases are TGTGCCAGCAGCTTGACGACTTCGAACACCGGGGAGCTGTTTTTT.

A remark on this clonotype: The junction departs from germline at one end; a sequencing error may be responsible. The chain is built from TRBV12-3 or TRBV12-4 and TRBJ2-2; D is ambiguous. The CDR3 has 14 residues. CDR3 in DNA: TGTGCCAGCACGGAAGTTCCCAACACCGGGCAGCTGTTCTTT. Amino acid sequence: CASTEVPNTGQLFF.

With respect to this clonotype: The CDR3 does not end in the conserved phenylalanine or tryptophan, so this is likely a read error. The chain employs TRBV6-1 and TRBJ2-7, with 7 bases identical to TRBD2. Germline CDR1 MNHNS, CDR2 SASEGT. The CDR3 loop spans 14 amino acids. The CDR3 here is CGSSPGLVAYEQYL. The DNA of the CDR3 is TGTGGCAGCAGTCCTGGACTAGTGGCCTACGAGCAGTACCTC.

This clonotype appeared many times. A much larger clone lies one base from this, so it may be a read error. The genes are TRBV11-2 and TRBJ2-1; 12 bases agree with TRBD2. CDR3 length equals 17 residues. Germline CDR1 SGHAT, CDR2 FQNNGV. CDR3 residues: CASGLEAASGRANEQFF. CDR3 DNA sequence: TGTGCCAGCGGCTTAGAGGCTGCTAGCGGGAGGGCCAATGAGCAGTTCTTC.

V and J are TRBV28 and TRBJ2-1; 8 bases are a match to TRBD1. The CDR3 runs 14 residues. The germline CDR1 and CDR2 sequences are MDHEN and SYDVKM. J was trimmed by 4 bases and V by 9 bases; bases with no gene match: 8. This CDR3 is CASYRDRCYNEQFF. The CDR3 DNA is TGTGCCAGTTACCGGGACAGGTGTTACAATGAGCAGTTCTTC.

As to this clonotype: Relative to the germline gene, one junction end is altered; a read error may explain this. The rearrangement uses TRBV11-2 and TRBJ2-5; a weak D match, TRBD1 (5 bases). This CDR3 comprises 17 residues. The germline V gene has CDR1 SGHAT and CDR2 FQNNGV. Here the CDR3 DNA reads TGTGCCAGCAGTTTAGTCAGTTGGGGCACTCGGCAAGAGACCCAGTACTTC. It specifies CASSLVSWGTRQETQYF. The full variable domain, its missing parts supplied by reference TRBV11-2 and TRBJ2-5, is EAGVAQSPRYKIIEKRQSVAFWCNPISGHATLYWYQQILGQGPKLLIQFQNNGVVDDSQLPKDRFSAERLKGVDSTLKIQPAKLEDSAVYLCASSLVSWGTRQETQYFGPGTRLLVL.